The 9 T cell receptor beta chains listed next were all sequenced from one sample in a study of beta chain features in type 1 diabetes. These receptors have no known antigen. cDNA synthesis used the whole RNA isolate, giving expressed TCRB sequences. The data were produced by immunoSEQ multiplex PCR, yet TCRdb's version contains in-frame clones alone and is incomplete. The sample carries some 360,000 clones, roughly a tenth recorded once. General observations from the study: All four CD4+ subsets of Type 1 diabetes patients contained TCRB CDR3s that were moderately but significantly shorter.

The sequenced sample consisted of central memory CD4+ T cells from blood. The receptors come from a man under 40 with type 1 diabetes.

The chain recombines TRBV27 with TRBJ2-5; 10 bases are shared with TRBD2. The V gene's germline CDR1 is MNHEY and CDR2 SMNVEV (reference sequence). This CDR3 spans 16 amino acids. The ends lost 4 bases at V and 2 bases at J; junction bases unmatched: 7. CDR3 region: CASSSLSLAGQETQYF. CDR3 bases: TGTGCCAGCAGTTCCCTGTCACTAGCGGGACAAGAGACCCAGTACTTC.

This clone occurred a few times. DNA of the CDR3: TGTGCCAGCAGCCGGACAGGAAAAGGCCACTCTGGAAACACCATATATTTT. Amino acids: CASSRTGKGHSGNTIYF. V is TRBV28 and J is TRBJ1-3, with TRBD1 matching over 7 bases. Per germline, CDR1 MDHEN and CDR2 SYDVKM. The CDR3 length is 17 residues. V gave up 6 bases and J gave up 0 bases; unmatched junction bases: 11. Looking up the rest from reference TRBV28 and TRBJ1-3 gives the full variable domain: DVKVTQSSRYLVKRTGEKVFLECVQDMDHENMFWYRQDPGLGLRLIYFSYDVKMKEKGDIPEGYSVSREKKERFSLILESASTNQTSMYLCASSRTGKGHSGNTIYFGEGSWLTVV.

The V gene is TRBV19, the J gene TRBJ1-5; TRBD1 agrees at 9 bases. With V trimmed by 3 bases and J by 6 bases, 6 bases remained unmatched. The length of the CDR3 is 15 residues. The germline V gene encodes CDR1 LNHDA and CDR2 SQIVND (reference sequence). CDR3: CASSIRDRESQPQHF. The CDR3 nucleotides read TGTGCCAGTAGTATCCGGGACAGGGAGTCTCAGCCCCAGCATTTT.

In its sample, this clone was seen a few times. The chain uses TRBV5-4 and TRBJ2-7; 7 nucleotides line up with TRBD2. After removal of 4 bases from V and 0 bases from J, the junction contained 10 bases not matched to a gene. The CDR3 totals 16 residues. CDR1 is SGHNT and CDR2 is YYREEE in the germline V gene (reference sequence). The CDR3, as DNA: TGTGCCAGCAGCACAGCAACTGGCGGGAGCTCCTACGAGCAGTACTTC. It translates to CASSTATGGSSYEQYF.

In this sample, this clone turned up many times. The rearrangement uses TRBV7-9 and TRBJ2-3, with a possible D match to TRBD2 (6 bases). The V gene's germline CDR1 is SEHNR and CDR2 FQNEAQ (reference sequence). Trimming stripped 6 bases from V and 0 bases from J, with 10 bases between. The CDR3 totals 14 residues. The CDR3 here is CASRGGASTDTQYF. The CDR3 DNA reads TGTGCCAGCAGGGGCGGGGCCAGCACAGATACGCAGTATTTT.

This clone has more than one count but fewer than ten. V and J are TRBV5-6 and TRBJ2-5; the D gene could be TRBD1 or TRBD2 (5 bases each). CDR1 is SGHDT and CDR2 is YYEEEE in the germline V gene. Trimming removed 7 bases at V and 7 bases at J, with 11 bases between. The CDR3 length is 11 residues. CDR3 in amino acids: CASQGAGTQYF. The CDR3 DNA reads as TGTGCCAGCCAAGGGGCGGGGACCCAGTACTTC.

Only a few counts were recorded for this clone. The chain joins TRBV2 to TRBJ2-3; the D gene is possibly TRBD1 (9 bases). V lost 5 bases and J lost 6, with 18 bases in between. The CDR3 totals 15 residues. CDR1 SNHLY and CDR2 FYNNEI come from the germline V gene. CDR3 protein: CASSSTGGGGDTQYF. The DNA of the CDR3 is TGTGCCAGCAGTTCCACAGGGGGCGGGGGGGATACGCAGTATTTT.

This clone turned up a few times. This rearrangement joins TRBV7-9 to TRBJ2-5; TRBD2 agrees at 14 bases. The germline CDR1 and CDR2 sequences are SEHNR and FQNEAQ (reference sequence). Trimming removed 5 bases from V and 5 bases from J; junction bases left unmatched: 13. The CDR3 is 18 amino acids. CDR3 DNA sequence: TGTGCCAGCAGCCTCCCTTTTCGACTAGCGGGAGGGAAGGAGACCCAGTACTTC. Translated: CASSLPFRLAGGKETQYF.

This clone was detected only a few times. The chain links TRBV7-9 to TRBJ1-4; no clear D. Per germline, CDR1 SEHNR and CDR2 FQNEAQ (reference sequence). Trimming cost V 2 bases and J 6 bases, with 10 bases left between them. The CDR3 length is 14 residues. The CDR3 spells CASSLRVGDEKLFF. The CDR3 DNA is TGTGCCAGCAGCTTAAGAGTCGGGGATGAAAAACTGTTTTTT.